This T cell receptor beta chain was observed in a study of T cell changes during pregnancy in multiple sclerosis. Assay: immunoSEQ multiplex PCR; the TCRdb copy retains only in-frame clones and omits some. Here the sample spans about 45,000 clones, 90% to 97% being singletons. This clone was counted between two and nine times. J lost 4 bases, V lost 4 bases, and 3 bases had no gene match. The CDR3 length is 12 residues. CDR1 is SQVTM, CDR2 ANQGSEA, per germline. V and J are TRBV29-1 and TRBJ1-1; 7 bases are shared with TRBD1. The source was peripheral blood, collected in the second trimester of pregnancy. This TCR was sampled from a female donor with multiple sclerosis, enrolled in a pregnancy study. CDR3 region: CSVVTGATEAFF. The DNA for the CDR3 is TGCAGCGTTGTAACAGGGGCCACTGAAGCTTTCTTT.